The next 21 T cell receptor beta chains were all read from a single sample in a study of T cell responses to AZD1222 COVID-19 vaccine. Clones were read by immunoSEQ multiplex PCR, and TCRdb kept only the in-frame ones, dropping some. The table has tens of thousands of clones, around 81% seen once. The input for sequencing was peripheral blood, taken 28 days after the second AZD1222 dose. Source of these receptors: an adult who received the AZD1222 COVID-19 vaccine.

This clone showed up just a few times. The J gene is TRBJ2-2, the V gene TRBV4-3; D ambiguous. The germline V and J ends were trimmed by 6 bases and 1 base, with 9 bases remaining between them. Germline V CDR1 and CDR2: LGHNA, YSLEER. The CDR3 covers 14 residues. The CDR3 loop is CASSLGRNTGELFF. CDR3 coding DNA: TGCGCCAGCAGTTTAGGACGGAACACCGGGGAGCTGTTTTTT.

Written as DNA, the CDR3 is TGTGCCAGCAGTGAACTGGGACGGGTTAATGAAAAACTGTTTTTT. Its translation is CASSELGRVNEKLFF. The gene calls are TRBV6-1 and TRBJ1-4; D might be TRBD1 (5 bases). The CDR3 loop spans 15 amino acids. The V and J ends lost 2 bases and 4 bases respectively, with 11 bases between them. The germline gives CDR1 MNHNS, CDR2 SASEGT.

This clone was observed a single time. The rearrangement uses TRBV6-2 or TRBV6-3 and TRBJ2-7, with D tentatively TRBD2 (5 bases). Germline V gene lookup returns CDR1 MNHEY and CDR2 SVGEGT. The CDR3 extends over 16 amino acids. Trimming removed 2 bases at V and 2 bases at J, with 16 bases between. DNA of the CDR3: TGTGCCAGCAGTTACCCCCCGGGGAAGAGTACCTACGAGCAGTACTTC. Translating it yields CASSYPPGKSTYEQYF.

This clone has a single count. This sequence joins TRBV7-8 and TRBJ2-7; D possibly matches TRBD1 or TRBD2 (6 bases each). V lost 0 bases, J lost 0 bases, and 15 bases lay in between. From germline, CDR1 is SGHVS and CDR2 FQNEAQ. The CDR3 has 17 residues. In DNA, the CDR3 is TGTGCCAGCAGCTTAGCGGAGGGGGGCGCGTCCTCCTACGAGCAGTACTTC. Amino acids: CASSLAEGGASSYEQYF.

The genes are TRBV5-4 and TRBJ2-1, with D possibly being TRBD2 (6 bases). The CDR3 loop spans 15 amino acids. V lost 6 bases, J lost 5 bases, and 18 bases lay in between. Germline CDR1 SGHNT, CDR2 YYREEE (reference sequence). The CDR3 is CASTGGGSRNNEQFF. DNA for the CDR3: TGTGCCAGCACCGGTGGAGGGAGTAGGAACAATGAGCAGTTCTTC.

As DNA, the CDR3 is TGTGCCAGCAGCTTAGATCAAACTAGCGGGAGCATATCCCCAGGGGAGACCCAGTACTTC. Translation gives CASSLDQTSGSISPGETQYF. The chain uses TRBV11-2 and TRBJ2-5, with 11 bases aligning to TRBD2. Per germline, CDR1 SGHAT and CDR2 FQNNGV. The CDR3 extends over 20 amino acids. Trimming took 0 bases from V and 5 from J; bases not matched to a gene: 17.

The gene calls are TRBV5-4 and TRBJ1-2, with 9 bases that match TRBD1. Germline V CDR1 and CDR2: SGHNT, YYREEE (reference sequence). The length of the CDR3 is 14 residues. The V gene end was trimmed by 2 bases and the J gene end by 4 bases; junction bases not matched to a gene: 3. Written as DNA, the CDR3 is TGTGCCAGCAGCTTACGGGACAGGGTCTATGGCTACACCTTC. The encoded protein is CASSLRDRVYGYTF.

In its sample, this clone was seen a few times. V and J are TRBV5-1 and TRBJ2-3; D tentatively reads TRBD1 or TRBD2 (5 bases each). The germline gives CDR1 SGHRS, CDR2 YFSETQ. This CDR3 region has 15 residues. Trimming took off 1 base at V and 4 bases at J, with 13 bases between the two ends. CDR3 in amino acids: CASSLTGPPADTQYF. Here the CDR3 DNA reads TGCGCCAGCAGCTTGACGGGGCCCCCCGCAGATACGCAGTATTTT. The full variable domain, completed using reference TRBV5-1 and TRBJ2-3, is KAGVTQTPRYLIKTRGQQVTLSCSPISGHRSVSWYQQTPGQGLQFLFEYFSETQRNKGNFPGRFSGRQFSNSRSEMNVSTLELGDSALYLCASSLTGPPADTQYFGPGTRLTVL.

This chain links TRBV4-2 with TRBJ2-2; D perhaps matches TRBD1 (6 bases). Trimming left V 0 bases short and J 5 bases short, with 13 bases between. This CDR3 is 16 amino acids long. Germline V gene data show CDR1 as LGHNA and CDR2 as YNFKEQ. CDR3 protein: CASSQESLRGTGELFF. The CDR3 DNA is TGTGCCAGCAGCCAAGAGTCCCTCAGGGGAACCGGGGAGCTGTTTTTT.

The CDR3 nucleotides read TGTGCCAGCAGTCCGAGGCAACAGGCAACTAATGAAAAACTGTTTTTT. This gives the protein CASSPRQQATNEKLFF. The chain combines TRBV27 with TRBJ1-4; D may be TRBD1 (5 bases). Germline V gives CDR1 MNHEY, CDR2 SMNVEV (reference sequence). CDR3 length: 16 residues. V lost 5 bases and J lost 0, with 13 bases in between.

The chain employs TRBV28 and TRBJ1-1; maybe TRBD1 (6 bases). The CDR3 loop spans 14 amino acids. The germline V gene has CDR1 MDHEN and CDR2 SYDVKM. Trimming took off 4 bases at V and 5 bases at J, with 14 bases between the two ends. CDR3 protein: CASSSEGVRTEAFF. The CDR3 DNA reads TGTGCCAGCAGTTCGGAGGGGGTACGGACTGAAGCTTTCTTT.

The chain's CDR3 is CASSLDAGLATGELFF. Written as DNA, the CDR3 is TGCGCCAGCAGCTTGGATGCGGGACTAGCGACCGGGGAGCTGTTTTTT. The rearrangement links TRBV5-1 to TRBJ2-2; 10 positions agree with TRBD2. CDR1 is SGHRS and CDR2 is YFSETQ in the germline V gene. The CDR3 consists of 16 residues. Trimming at V came to 0 bases and at J to 5 bases, leaving 4 bases not matched to a gene.

This clone was counted between two and nine times. The genes are TRBV6-5 and TRBJ1-2; 7 bases are shared with TRBD1. The CDR3 is 14 residues long. V shed 5 bases, J shed 8 bases, and the junction held 11 bases outside the gene matches. Per germline, CDR1 MNHEY and CDR2 SVGAGI. The CDR3: CASSQGGGVGGYTF. CDR3 nucleotides: TGTGCCAGCAGTCAGGGGGGTGGGGTTGGCGGCTACACCTTC.

The chain carries TRBV10-2 and TRBJ2-7, with 14 bases lining up with TRBD2. This CDR3 is 16 amino acids long. After removal of 6 bases from V and 5 bases from J, the junction contained 9 bases not matched to a gene. Germline V CDR1 and CDR2: WSHSY, SAAADI. CDR3 in DNA: TGCGCCAGCAGGGCCGGGACTAGCGGGAGTATCCACGAGCAGTACTTC. Encoded protein: CASRAGTSGSIHEQYF.

The chain has TRBV28 and TRBJ2-7, with 10 bases aligning to TRBD2. V lost 4 bases, J lost 2 bases, and 8 bases stayed unmatched. The CDR3 is 16 amino acids. Per germline, CDR1 MDHEN and CDR2 SYDVKM. CDR3 sequence reads: CASSSYVTSGPYEQYF. The CDR3 nucleotides are TGTGCCAGCAGTTCCTACGTGACTAGCGGGCCCTACGAGCAGTACTTC.

The chain recombines TRBV6-5 with TRBJ2-5; 11 positions agree with TRBD2. V lost 2 bases and J lost 4; bases outside the gene matches: 6. In germline, CDR1 is MNHEY, CDR2 SVGAGI. CDR3 length: 16 amino acids. The CDR3 is CASSYGSGRAGETQYF. DNA for the CDR3: TGTGCCAGCAGTTACGGTAGCGGGAGGGCCGGAGAGACCCAGTACTTC.

J is TRBJ2-7 and V is TRBV5-8; D call uncertain. There are 14 residues in the CDR3. Germline CDR1 and CDR2: SGHTS and YDEGEE. V lost 4 bases, J lost 7 bases, and 18 bases lay in between. The chain's CDR3 is CASSRDRLLREQYF. The DNA for the CDR3 is TGTGCCAGCAGCCGAGACCGGCTCCTACGAGAGCAGTACTTC.

This rearrangement joins TRBV24-1 to TRBJ2-5; 9 bases agree with TRBD2. Germline V lookup: CDR1 KGHDR, CDR2 SFDVKD. There are 15 residues in the CDR3. V trimming: 3 bases; J trimming: 5 bases; junction bases outside the gene matches: 6. The CDR3 DNA is TGTGCCACCAGTGATCCGAGCGGGGGGCGGGAGACCCAGTACTTC. The encoded protein is CATSDPSGGRETQYF.

This clone was counted a few times. The genes are TRBV29-1 and TRBJ2-7; 13 bases fit TRBD2. This CDR3 spans 13 amino acids. Trimming removed 4 bases from V and 5 bases from J; junction bases left unmatched: 2. Germline V lookup: CDR1 SQVTM, CDR2 ANQGSEA. The CDR3 sequence: CSVGLAGGHEQYF. The CDR3 bases are TGCAGCGTTGGACTAGCGGGAGGCCACGAGCAGTACTTC.

In this sample, this clone turned up once. The chain combines TRBV6-5 with TRBJ2-1; D is possibly TRBD2 (7 bases). CDR1 and CDR2 from the germline V gene are MNHEY and SVGAGI. This CDR3 region has 15 residues. Trimming shortened V by 6 bases and J by 8 bases, and 20 bases separated the two germline ends. The CDR3 DNA is TGTGCCAGCAGGCCTCAGGCGCGGGGGCGCGATGAGCAGTTCTTC. Translation: CASRPQARGRDEQFF.

This chain connects TRBV2 to TRBJ1-4; no reliable D call. V was cut by 4 bases and J by 8 bases, with 8 bases left in between. The length of the CDR3 is 12 residues. Germline-derived CDR1 and CDR2 are SNHLY and FYNNEI. The CDR3 loop reads CASSVYVEKLFF. The CDR3 DNA follows: TGTGCCAGCAGTGTGTACGTAGAAAAACTGTTTTTT.